Sequencing of this T cell receptor beta chain was carried out in a study of OX40 agonist ivuxolimab in advanced cancers. Study-wide results and caveats: Patients who responded partially at 0.1-3.0 mg/kg showed clonal expansion ranking among the lowest. No determination was made of the antigen specificity of the expanded peripheral T cells. On average, CD8+ T cells had more expanded clones than CD4+.

About this clone itself: The target antigen is unknown.

Per germline, CDR1 SGDLS and CDR2 YYNGEE. This CDR3 has 18 residues. Deletions cut 4 bases from V and 1 base from J, with 18 bases between. Generated by immunoSEQ multiplex PCR, the TCRdb table keeps only in-frame clones and is missing some. The repertoire has about 120,000 clones, approximately 90% of them found once; the top ten carry 0.27%. The sequencing here drew on CD4+ or CD8+ T cells sorted from blood, taken in a trial of the OX40 agonist ivuxolimab. The source of this sequence is an adult with an advanced solid tumor such as melanoma, head and neck, liver or kidney cancer. J is TRBJ2-6 and V is TRBV9; weak D call: TRBD2 (6 bases). CDR3 nucleotides: TGTGCCAGCAGCCCACTAGGGAGGTTAGGGTCTGGGGCCAACGTCCTGACTTTC. Encoded protein: CASSPLGRLGSGANVLTF.